The TCR beta chain under discussion was sequenced for a study of blood T cell repertoires in COVID-19. Germline CDR1 GTSNPN, CDR2 SVGIG (reference sequence). The CDR3 consists of 13 residues. The V gene lost 2 bases and the J gene lost 0 bases, with 7 bases spanning the gap. Generated by immunoSEQ multiplex PCR, the TCRdb table keeps only in-frame clones and is missing some. The sample yields over 250,000 clones, 88% seen once. J is TRBJ1-1 and V is TRBV30; D unresolved. Sample: peripheral blood. This receptor was obtained from a woman aged 40 to 49 who had recovered from COVID-19. The CDR3 region has the DNA TGTGCCTGGAGTTCTGACATGAACACTGAAGCTTTCTTT. Amino acid sequence: CAWSSDMNTEAFF.